One sample yielded the 6 T cell receptor beta chains listed below, sequenced in a study of cytomegalovirus exposure and HLA in healthy donors. 60 Vbeta and 13 Jbeta primers were used in PCR. Using immunoSEQ multiplex PCR, the repertoire was profiled, and TCRdb retains in-frame clones only, with some absent. The sample table sets out 75,000 to 100,000 clones. Sequenced: PBMCs. These receptors all come from a woman in her sixties in good health and CMV-seronegative.

This chain links TRBV7-8 with TRBJ2-2, with D perhaps TRBD2 (5 bases). Trimming removed 6 bases at V and 3 bases at J, with 14 bases between. Per the germline V gene, CDR1 is SGHVS and CDR2 is FQNEAQ. The CDR3 extends over 15 amino acids. The CDR3 region is CASSQRRMYTGELFF. For the CDR3, the DNA is TGTGCCAGCAGTCAGCGGCGGATGTACACCGGGGAGCTGTTTTTT.

V usage is TRBV6-5 and J usage is TRBJ1-2; TRBD1 matches 10 bases. With 6 bases clipped from V and 7 bases from J, the junction kept 11 bases outside the gene matches. This CDR3 is 15 amino acids long. Looked up from germline, CDR1 is MNHEY and CDR2 is SVGAGI. DNA for the CDR3: TGTGCCAGCAGCGCTCCCGGGACAGGGGTGGCTGGCTACACCTTC. Protein sequence: CASSAPGTGVAGYTF.

This chain joins TRBV28 and TRBJ2-3, with D maybe TRBD2 (6 bases). This CDR3 is 13 amino acids long. From germline, CDR1 is MDHEN and CDR2 SYDVKM. Trimming pared 5 bases from V and 9 bases from J, leaving 15 bases between. CDR3 DNA sequence: TGTGCCAGCAGTCATCGGGACTTTAGAACGCAGTATTTT. As protein: CASSHRDFRTQYF.

The rearrangement links TRBV28 to TRBJ1-2; possibly TRBD1 for D (5 bases). Germline V CDR1 and CDR2: MDHEN, SYDVKM. This CDR3 contains 14 residues. V was pared by 4 bases and J by 6 bases, with 15 bases between. CDR3 sequence (DNA): TGTGCCAGCAGTTATTTCGGGGGGAGGGATGGCTACACCTTC. Its translation: CASSYFGGRDGYTF.

The rearrangement links TRBV2 to TRBJ2-7, with D possibly being TRBD2 (6 bases). CDR1 is SNHLY, CDR2 FYNNEI, per germline. Deletions cut 3 bases from V and 5 bases from J, with 14 bases between. This CDR3 contains 14 residues. The CDR3 region has the DNA TGTGCCAGCAGTGACGGGGCGGGATCGAACGAGCAGTACTTC. The encoded protein is CASSDGAGSNEQYF.

V and J are TRBV2 and TRBJ2-3; D is perhaps TRBD1 (6 bases). With 6 bases removed from V and 5 bases from J, the gap between germline ends came to 15 bases. This CDR3 has 14 residues. Germline assignment: CDR1 SNHLY and CDR2 FYNNEI. In DNA, the CDR3 is TGTGCCAGCAGGAGGGGGTCAAGGGTAGATACGCAGTATTTT. Amino acids: CASRRGSRVDTQYF.